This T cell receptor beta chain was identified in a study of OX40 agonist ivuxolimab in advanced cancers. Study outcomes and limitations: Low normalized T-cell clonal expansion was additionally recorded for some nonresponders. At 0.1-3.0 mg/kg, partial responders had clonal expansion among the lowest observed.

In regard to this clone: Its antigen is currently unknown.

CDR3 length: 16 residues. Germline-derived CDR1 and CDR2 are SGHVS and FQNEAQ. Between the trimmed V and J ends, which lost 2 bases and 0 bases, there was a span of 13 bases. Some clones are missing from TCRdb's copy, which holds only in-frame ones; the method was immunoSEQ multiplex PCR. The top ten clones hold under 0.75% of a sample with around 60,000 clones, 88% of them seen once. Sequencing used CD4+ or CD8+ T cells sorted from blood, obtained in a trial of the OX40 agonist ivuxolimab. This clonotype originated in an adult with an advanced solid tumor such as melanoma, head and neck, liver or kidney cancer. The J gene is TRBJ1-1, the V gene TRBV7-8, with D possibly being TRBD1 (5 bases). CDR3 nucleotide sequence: TGTGCCAGCAGCTTAATGGGCGGGGCCATGAACACTGAAGCTTTCTTT. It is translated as CASSLMGGAMNTEAFF.